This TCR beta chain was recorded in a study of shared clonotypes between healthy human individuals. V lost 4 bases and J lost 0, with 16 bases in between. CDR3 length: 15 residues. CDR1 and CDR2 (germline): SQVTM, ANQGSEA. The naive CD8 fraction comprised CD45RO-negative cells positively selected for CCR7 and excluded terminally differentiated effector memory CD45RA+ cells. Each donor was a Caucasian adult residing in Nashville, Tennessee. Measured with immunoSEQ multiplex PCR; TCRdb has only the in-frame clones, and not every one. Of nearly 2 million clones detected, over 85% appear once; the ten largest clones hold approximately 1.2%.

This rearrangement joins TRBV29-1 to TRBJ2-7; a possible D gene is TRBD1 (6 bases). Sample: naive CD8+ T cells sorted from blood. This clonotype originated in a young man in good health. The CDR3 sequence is CSVGGDRKSSYEQYF. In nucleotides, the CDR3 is TGCAGCGTTGGGGGTGACAGGAAAAGCTCCTACGAGCAGTACTTC.